The 18 T cell receptor beta chains below were found in one sample sequenced in a study of CD8+CD57+ T cells in acquired aplastic anemia. Researchers used genomic DNA as the template to profile TCR beta VDJ and CDR3. TCRdb passed the reads through MiXCR, listing each CDR3 protein once. The sample shows around 150,000 distinct CDR3 sequences, roughly 47% of them seen only once. Specimen: sorted CD4+, CD8+, or CD8+CD57+ T cells (not recorded which) from PBMCs. All receptors come from a human donor in good health.

This clonotype was observed at least ten times. The CDR3 DNA is TGTGCCATCAGCGACCCAGGTGGGAGGAATGAAAAACTGTTTTTT. The encoded protein is CAISDPGGRNEKLFF. The chain combines TRBV10-3 with TRBJ1-4; D is unclear. The CDR3 has 15 amino acids. Germline-derived CDR1 and CDR2 are ENHRY and SYGVKD. Deletions cut 6 bases from V and 5 bases from J, with 16 bases between.

The chain couples TRBV11-1 to TRBJ1-2; 9 positions match TRBD1. This CDR3 is built from 16 residues. Germline-derived CDR1 and CDR2 are SGHAT and FQDESV (reference sequence). The ends lost 0 bases at V and 3 bases at J; junction bases unmatched: 5. This CDR3 is CASSLAGTGWDYGYTF. The CDR3 DNA sequence: TGTGCCAGCAGCTTAGCCGGGACAGGGTGGGACTATGGCTACACCTTC. Complete variable domain (other parts from reference TRBV11-1 and TRBJ1-2): EAEVAQSPRYKITEKSQAVAFWCDPISGHATLYWYRQILGQGPELLVQFQDESVVDDSQLPKDRFSAERLKGVDSTLKIQPAELGDSAMYLCASSLAGTGWDYGYTFGSGTRLTVV.

The rearrangement joins TRBV6-1 to TRBJ2-1, with 7 nucleotides matching TRBD1. This CDR3 comprises 14 residues. CDR1 and CDR2 (germline): MNHNS, SASEGT. J was trimmed by 6 bases and V by 2 bases; bases with no gene match: 4. CDR3 nucleotides: TGTGCCAGCAGTGAATGGGGACAGAGCAATGAGCAGTTCTTC. Translation gives CASSEWGQSNEQFF.

The gene calls are TRBV15 and TRBJ2-3; tentative D call: TRBD2 (6 bases). Deletions cut 5 bases from V and 0 bases from J, with 15 bases between. CDR1 is LNHNV and CDR2 is YYDKDF in the germline V gene (reference sequence). The CDR3 has 16 amino acids. The CDR3 DNA reads as TGTGCCACCAGCTACACCGGGGGACTTAGCACAGATACGCAGTATTTT. Protein: CATSYTGGLSTDTQYF.

This clonotype was found many times. The chain couples TRBV12-5 to TRBJ2-5, with D maybe TRBD1 (6 bases). Trimming left V 2 bases short and J 5 bases short, with 15 bases between. The germline V gene encodes CDR1 LGHNT and CDR2 FRNRAP. The CDR3 length is 15 residues. For the CDR3, the DNA is TGTGCTAGTGGTTTGAGCAGGGGCCTAGGGGAGACCCAGTACTTC. It specifies CASGLSRGLGETQYF. Looking up the rest from reference TRBV12-5 and TRBJ2-5 gives the full variable domain: DARVTQTPRHKVTEMGQEVTMRCQPILGHNTVFWYRQTMMQGLELLAYFRNRAPLDDSGMPKDRFSAEMPDATLATLKIQPSEPRDSAVYFCASGLSRGLGETQYFGPGTRLLVL.

This clonotype has at least ten counts. The CDR3 DNA follows: TGTGCCAGCAGTCCTGGGGGCAGGGGGCGTCGCGAGCAGTACTTC. Translating gives CASSPGGRGRREQYF. The chain joins TRBV12-3 or TRBV12-4 to TRBJ2-7; 8 bases map to TRBD1. The CDR3 spans 15 residues. V shed 5 bases, J shed 6 bases, and the junction held 12 bases outside the gene matches.

Comment on this clonotype: The final CDR3 position lacks the conserved phenylalanine or tryptophan, pointing to a likely read error. The rearrangement joins TRBV19 to TRBJ1-3, with D tentatively TRBD1 (6 bases). The V gene lost 8 bases and the J gene lost 0 bases, with 14 bases spanning the gap. The CDR3 loop spans 15 amino acids. Germline CDR1 and CDR2: LNHDA and SQIVND (reference sequence). The CDR3 DNA is TGTGCCAGTCGTCCACAGGGTTTCTCTGGAAACACCATATATTTG. This encodes CASRPQGFSGNTIYL.

This clonotype was seen a few times. This clone may be a read error of a much larger clone one base away. The chain uses TRBV20-1 and TRBJ1-3; D may be TRBD1 (6 bases). This CDR3 is 17 amino acids long. V lost 5 bases to trimming and J lost 2 bases, with 22 bases between them. Germline V lookup: CDR1 DFQATT, CDR2 SNEGSKA (reference sequence). The CDR3 DNA is TGCAGTGCTTTTCCCAAGACAGGTTCGTCCCCTGGAAACACCATATATTTT. Translation gives CSAFPKTGSSPGNTIYF.

The rearrangement joins TRBV2 to TRBJ1-2; 9 nucleotides match TRBD1. Germline trimming cut 8 bases from V and 0 bases from J; bases unmatched to any gene: 16. Germline lookup yields CDR1 SNHLY and CDR2 FYNNEI. The CDR3 is made up of 18 amino acids. The CDR3 region is CASCSTRDREQTNYGYTF. Here the CDR3 DNA reads TGTGCCAGCTGTTCAACCCGGGACAGGGAGCAGACTAACTATGGCTACACCTTC.

As for this clonotype: A much larger clone differs from this one at a single base, so this may be a read error. The chain combines TRBV6-1 with TRBJ2-7, with 8 bases identical to TRBD1. V dropped 7 bases and J dropped 1; count of bases not matched to a gene: 6. The CDR3 spans 14 residues. The germline gives CDR1 MNHNS, CDR2 SASEGT. In DNA form, the CDR3 reads TGTGCCAGCACCCGACAGGGGTGTTCCTACGAGCAGTACTTC. Translated, it gives CASTRQGCSYEQYF.

CDR3 sequence: CASSEIGRRYEQYF. In DNA form, the CDR3 reads TGTGCCAGCAGTGAAATAGGGCGTCGGTACGAGCAGTACTTC. The V gene is TRBV2, the J gene TRBJ2-7; no clear D gene. Germline lookup yields CDR1 SNHLY and CDR2 FYNNEI. V gave up 2 bases and J gave up 4 bases, with 12 bases separating them. This CDR3 comprises 14 residues. Combining the CDR3 with reference TRBV2 and TRBJ2-7 gives the whole variable domain EPEVTQTPSHQVTQMGQEVILRCVPISNHLYFYWYRQILGQKVEFLVSFYNNEISEKSEIFDDQFSVERPDGSNFTLKIRSTKLEDSAMYFCASSEIGRRYEQYFGPGTRLTVT.

There are a few counts of this clonotype. V gene TRBV4-2 combines with J gene TRBJ2-1; 14 positions agree with TRBD2. CDR1 and CDR2 from the germline V gene are LGHNA and YNFKEQ. The CDR3 has 17 residues. V was clipped by 4 bases and J by 8 bases; unmatched bases: 10. The CDR3 spells CASSPRLAGGPIDEQFF. In DNA, the CDR3 is TGTGCCAGCAGCCCCCGACTAGCGGGGGGGCCAATCGATGAGCAGTTCTTC.

This clonotype showed up just a few times. The chain recombines TRBV25-1 with TRBJ1-1; D uncertain. CDR1 MGHDK and CDR2 SYGVNS come from the germline V gene. The germline V and J ends were trimmed by 0 bases and 1 base, with 6 bases remaining between them. CDR3 size: 14 residues. The CDR3 DNA reads TGTGCCAGCAGTGAATATGCAGAGAACACTGAAGCTTTCTTT. It yields the protein CASSEYAENTEAFF.

The chain carries TRBV11-1 and TRBJ2-1; 15 bases match TRBD2. Germline loops: CDR1 SGHAT, CDR2 FQDESV (reference sequence). This CDR3 is 17 amino acids long. V was clipped by 4 bases and J by 7 bases; unmatched bases: 8. The CDR3 bases are TGTGCCAGCAGCTCCACAGGACTAGCGGGGGGGCAGAATGAGCAGTTCTTC. Protein sequence: CASSSTGLAGGQNEQFF.

Of note for this clonotype: This could be a read error, since a much larger clone is one nucleotide away. The chain uses TRBV12-3 or TRBV12-4 and TRBJ1-3, with TRBD1 as a possible D gene (5 bases). The CDR3 is 14 amino acids. In DNA form, the CDR3 reads TGTGCCAGCGGTTTACGGGGCAATGGAAACACCATATATTTT. It encodes CASGLRGNGNTIYF.

This clonotype showed up just once. A much larger clone differs by one base, so this may be a read error. The V call is TRBV19, the J call TRBJ2-3, with TRBD2 matching over 12 bases. The CDR3 extends over 16 amino acids. The J segment lost 5 bases and the V segment lost 0 bases, leaving 3 bases of the junction unmatched. The germline gives CDR1 LNHDA, CDR2 SQIVND (reference sequence). The CDR3 coding sequence is TGTGCCAGTAGTATAGAGACTAGCGGGGGCTTAGATACGCAGTATTTT. This encodes CASSIETSGGLDTQYF.

There are a few counts of this clonotype. A junction end diverges from the germline sequence, so it may reflect a read error. This chain joins TRBV24-1 and TRBJ2-5; weak D call: TRBD2 (6 bases). The germline gives CDR1 KGHDR, CDR2 SFDVKD. The CDR3 covers 14 residues. This CDR3 is CATSDRGLEEAQYF. The CDR3 nucleotides read TGTGCCACCAGTGATCGGGGGTTGGAAGAGGCCCAGTACTTC.

The genes are TRBV15 and TRBJ2-5; TRBD1 is a possible D gene (5 bases). V dropped 0 bases and J dropped 2 bases, with 7 bases sitting between them. Per germline, CDR1 LNHNV and CDR2 YYDKDF (reference sequence). The CDR3 runs 14 residues. CDR3 bases: TGTGCCACCAGCAGAGATACAGGACAAGAGACCCAGTACTTC. It is translated as CATSRDTGQETQYF. The entire variable domain, with the rest obtained from reference TRBV15 and TRBJ2-5, is as follows: DAMVIQNPRYQVTQFGKPVTLSCSQTLNHNVMYWYQQKSSQAPKLLFHYYDKDFNNEADTPDNFQSRRPNTSFCFLDIRSPGLGDTAMYLCATSRDTGQETQYFGPGTRLLVL.